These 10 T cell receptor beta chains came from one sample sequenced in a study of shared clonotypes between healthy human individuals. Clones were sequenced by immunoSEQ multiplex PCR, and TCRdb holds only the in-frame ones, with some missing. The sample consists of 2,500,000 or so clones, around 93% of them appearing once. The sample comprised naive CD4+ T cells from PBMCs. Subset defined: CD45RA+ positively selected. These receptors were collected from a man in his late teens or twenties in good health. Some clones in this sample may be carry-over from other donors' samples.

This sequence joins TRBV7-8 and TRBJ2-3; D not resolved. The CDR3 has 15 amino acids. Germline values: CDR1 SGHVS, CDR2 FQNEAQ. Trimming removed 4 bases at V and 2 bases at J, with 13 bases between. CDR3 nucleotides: TGTGCCAGCAGCTCAATCGGGCCAAACACAGATACGCAGTATTTT. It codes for CASSSIGPNTDTQYF.

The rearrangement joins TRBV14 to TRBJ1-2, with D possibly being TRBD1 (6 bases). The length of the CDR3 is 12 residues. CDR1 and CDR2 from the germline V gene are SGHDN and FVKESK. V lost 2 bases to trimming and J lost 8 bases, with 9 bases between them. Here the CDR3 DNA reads TGTGCCAGCAGCCAACAGGGGTACGGCTACACCTTC. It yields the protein CASSQQGYGYTF. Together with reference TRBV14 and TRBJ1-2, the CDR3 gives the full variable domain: EAGVTQFPSHSVIEKGQTVTLRCDPISGHDNLYWYRRVMGKEIKFLLHFVKESKQDESGMPNNRFLAERTGGTYSTLKVQPAELEDSGVYFCASSQQGYGYTFGSGTRLTVV.

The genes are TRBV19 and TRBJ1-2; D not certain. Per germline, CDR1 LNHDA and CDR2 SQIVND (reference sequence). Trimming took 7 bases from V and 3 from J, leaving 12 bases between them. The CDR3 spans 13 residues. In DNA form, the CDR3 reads TGTGCCAGTACCCCCGGGCTAGACTATGGCTACACCTTC. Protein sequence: CASTPGLDYGYTF.

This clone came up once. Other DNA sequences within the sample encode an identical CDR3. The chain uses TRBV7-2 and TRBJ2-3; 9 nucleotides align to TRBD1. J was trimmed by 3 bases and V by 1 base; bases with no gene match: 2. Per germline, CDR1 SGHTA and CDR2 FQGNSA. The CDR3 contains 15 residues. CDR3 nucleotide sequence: TGTGCCAGCAGCTTAGGAGGACAGGGGACAGATACGCAGTATTTT. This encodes CASSLGGQGTDTQYF.

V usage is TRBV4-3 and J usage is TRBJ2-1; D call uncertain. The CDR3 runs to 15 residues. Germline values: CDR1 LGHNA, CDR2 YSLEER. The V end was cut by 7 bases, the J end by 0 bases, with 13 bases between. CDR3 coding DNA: TGCGCCAGCATGCGAGGCGGCATCTCCTACAATGAGCAGTTCTTC. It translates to CASMRGGISYNEQFF.

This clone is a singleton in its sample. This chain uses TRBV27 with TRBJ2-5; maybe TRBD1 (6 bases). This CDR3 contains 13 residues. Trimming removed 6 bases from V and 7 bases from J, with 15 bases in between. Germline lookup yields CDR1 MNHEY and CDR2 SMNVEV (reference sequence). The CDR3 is CASSPTRGGTQYF. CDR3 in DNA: TGTGCCAGCAGCCCCACCAGGGGCGGGACCCAGTACTTC.

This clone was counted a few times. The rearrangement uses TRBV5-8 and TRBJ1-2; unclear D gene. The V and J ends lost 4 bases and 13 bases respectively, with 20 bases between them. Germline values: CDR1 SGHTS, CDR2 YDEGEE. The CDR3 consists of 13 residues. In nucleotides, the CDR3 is TGTGCCAGCAGCCGTAGGTTGGCTCTAGGCCGCACCTTC. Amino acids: CASSRRLALGRTF.

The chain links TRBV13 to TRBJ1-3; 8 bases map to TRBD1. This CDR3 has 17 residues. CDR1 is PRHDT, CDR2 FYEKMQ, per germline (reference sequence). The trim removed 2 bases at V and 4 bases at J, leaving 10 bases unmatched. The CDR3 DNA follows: TGTGCCAGCAGCTTATATCTGGACAGGGCTTTCGGAAACACCATATATTTT. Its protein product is CASSLYLDRAFGNTIYF. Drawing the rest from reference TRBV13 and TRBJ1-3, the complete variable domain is AAGVIQSPRHLIKEKRETATLKCYPIPRHDTVYWYQQGPGQDPQFLISFYEKMQSDKGSIPDRFSAQQFSDYHSELNMSSLELGDSALYFCASSLYLDRAFGNTIYFGEGSWLTVV.

CDR3 nucleotides: TGTGCCAGCAGCTCGACAGCCTCTGGGGCCAACGTCCTGACTTTC. Encoded protein: CASSSTASGANVLTF. The chain combines TRBV11-2 with TRBJ2-6, with TRBD1 as a possible D gene (5 bases). Germline CDR1 SGHAT, CDR2 FQNNGV. There are 15 residues in the CDR3. Trimming took off 4 bases at V and 0 bases at J, with 7 bases between the two ends.

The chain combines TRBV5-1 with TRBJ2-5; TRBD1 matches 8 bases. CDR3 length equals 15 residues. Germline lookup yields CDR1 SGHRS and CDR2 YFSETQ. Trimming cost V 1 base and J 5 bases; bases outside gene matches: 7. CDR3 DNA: TGCGCCAGCAGCTTGTACCAGGGGGCGGAGGAGACCCAGTACTTC. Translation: CASSLYQGAEETQYF.